This T cell receptor beta chain was captured in a study of breast tumors, draining lymph nodes, adjacent tissues. MiXCR was run by TCRdb on the multiplex PCR reads, yielding one entry per CDR3 protein. This sample has over 15,000 distinct CDR3 sequences, with 52% found just once. After removal of 3 bases from V and 3 bases from J, the junction contained 4 bases not matched to a gene. This CDR3 is built from 14 residues. CDR1 is SGHVT and CDR2 is SQSDAQ in the germline V gene. The origin of this receptor is a female donor with breast cancer. Some clones in this sample may be carry-over from other donors' samples. The chain recombines TRBV7-4 with TRBJ1-2; 7 bases align to TRBD1. The sample taken for sequencing was tumor-adjacent breast tissue. The DNA of the CDR3 is TGTGCCAGCAGCTTTGGACAGGCGTACTATGGCTACACCTTC. Its protein is CASSFGQAYYGYTF.